This T cell receptor (beta chain) was captured in a study of blood T cell repertoires in COVID-19. The overall study: The study drew acute and convalescent COVID-19 samples from the United States, Italy and Spain. Sample material is recorded as cDNA or gDNA derived from T cells, B-cell-depleted T cells, or PBMCs.

Germline V gene lookup returns CDR1 SGDLS and CDR2 YYNGEE. The CDR3 extends over 13 amino acids. V lost 3 bases and J 7 bases, leaving 8 bases between the germline ends. Authors' data handling: The assay estimated nucleated cells by amplifying reference gene primers. The protocol was immunoSEQ multiplex PCR, while the TCRdb copy is restricted to in-frame clones and leaves out a portion. V and J calls and clone size follow that table, whereas D and trimming were derived from the DNA. The sample contains 43,000 or so clones, around 83% of which appear only once. Sequenced sample: peripheral blood. V is TRBV9 and J is TRBJ1-6; no clear D gene. This receptor was taken from a man aged 60 to 69 with active COVID-19. The CDR3, as DNA: TGTGCCAGCAGCGATGCGGGAAATTCACCCCTCCACTTT. This encodes CASSDAGNSPLHF.